This TCR beta chain was found in a study of PD-1 blockade in classical Hodgkin lymphoma. Overall study: Nivolumab was administered to patients intravenously at 3 mg/kg every 2 weeks. Study findings and constraints: It was reported that newly diagnosed patients had less baseline TCR diversity than healthy donors. It was CD4+ TCR diversity, not CD8+, that rose significantly by C4D1.

Relapses following autologous stem cell transplantation were seen in all patients, with brentuximab vedotin exposure varying. In regard to this clone: Its matching antigen is unknown. This sample includes further DNA sequences coding for the same CDR3.

This CDR3 comprises 14 residues. Trimming took 0 bases from V and 8 from J, leaving 12 bases between them. Germline loops: CDR1 SGHRS, CDR2 YFSETQ. This table comes from immunoSEQ multiplex PCR, and its TCRdb copy is limited to in-frame clones, with some not included. The sample holds more than 35,000 clones, around 78% seen once. Sequenced here: peripheral blood mononuclear cells (PBMCs), sampled at baseline. This clonotype originated in a human donor with classical Hodgkin lymphoma. The chain links TRBV5-1 to TRBJ2-1; D is undetermined. In nucleotides, the CDR3 is TGCGCCAGCAGCTTGGCCCAAGTGGGTGATGAGCAGTTCTTC. Its protein product is CASSLAQVGDEQFF.